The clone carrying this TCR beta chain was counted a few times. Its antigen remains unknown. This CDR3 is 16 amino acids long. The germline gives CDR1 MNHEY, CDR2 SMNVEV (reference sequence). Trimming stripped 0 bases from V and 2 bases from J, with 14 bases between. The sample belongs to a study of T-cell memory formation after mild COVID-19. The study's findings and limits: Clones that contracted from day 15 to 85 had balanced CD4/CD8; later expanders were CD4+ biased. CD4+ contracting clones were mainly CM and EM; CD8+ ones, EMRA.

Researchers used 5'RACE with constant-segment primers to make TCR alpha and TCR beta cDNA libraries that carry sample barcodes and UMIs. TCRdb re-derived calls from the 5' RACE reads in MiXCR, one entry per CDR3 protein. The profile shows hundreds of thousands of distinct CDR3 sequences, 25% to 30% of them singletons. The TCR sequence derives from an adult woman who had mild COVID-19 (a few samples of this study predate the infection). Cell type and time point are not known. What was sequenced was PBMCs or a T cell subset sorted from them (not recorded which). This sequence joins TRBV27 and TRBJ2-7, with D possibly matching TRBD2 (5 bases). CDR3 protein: CASSLSPGVAPYEQYF. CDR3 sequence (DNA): TGTGCCAGCAGTTTATCGCCCGGGGTCGCCCCCTACGAGCAGTACTTC.